The source of this T cell receptor (beta chain) is a study of CD8 T cells in Susac syndrome. Study-level information: When their blood was taken, the Susac syndrome patients had either not yet had any therapy, were taking corticosteroids, or were taking intravenous immunoglobulin alone.

This CDR3 region has 14 residues. J lost 2 bases, V lost 3 bases, and 2 bases had no gene match. CDR1 MNHEY and CDR2 SVGEGT come from the germline V gene. cDNA came from roughly 0.53 to 1 ug RNA primed by random hexamers. TCRdb passed the immunoSEQ multiplex PCR reads through MiXCR, listing each CDR3 protein once. The sample holds under 200,000 distinct CDR3 sequences, approximately 94% seen once. The origin of this receptor is a human donor with Susac syndrome. The V and J genes are TRBV6-2 or TRBV6-3 and TRBJ2-7; 9 positions agree with TRBD2. Sequences were obtained from CD4+ T cells from PBMCs. CDR3 in DNA: TGTGCCAGCAGTTATCCTAGCGGGGCCTACGAGCAGTACTTC. It is translated as CASSYPSGAYEQYF.